A single sample is the source of the 18 T cell receptor beta chains below, sequenced in a study of blood T cell repertoires in COVID-19. The assay was immunoSEQ multiplex PCR, and TCRdb's table has in-frame clones only and misses some. This sample has about 200,000 clones; 80% to 90% occur once, and the top ten carry roughly 6.2%. Sequencing used peripheral blood. These receptor sequences come from a man between 60 and 75 years old who had recovered from COVID-19.

The chain employs TRBV9 and TRBJ2-1; TRBD2 agrees at 13 bases. This CDR3 comprises 15 residues. J was trimmed by 9 bases and V by 4 bases; bases with no gene match: 7. Germline loops: CDR1 SGDLS, CDR2 YYNGEE. CDR3 protein: CASSTGLAGTGEQFF. CDR3 DNA: TGTGCCAGCAGCACGGGACTAGCGGGGACCGGTGAGCAGTTCTTC.

This clone appeared once. The rearrangement uses TRBV7-8 and TRBJ1-6; TRBD1 agrees at 8 bases. With 2 bases clipped from V and 9 bases from J, the junction kept 6 bases outside the gene matches. The CDR3 sequence is 15 residues long. CDR1 and CDR2 (germline): SGHVS, FQNEAQ. The CDR3, as DNA: TGTGCCAGCAGCTTACACCAGGGGGCAGGTTCACCCCTCCACTTT. Its protein is CASSLHQGAGSPLHF. The complete variable domain, with remaining parts taken from reference TRBV7-8 and TRBJ1-6, reads GAGVSQSPRYKVAKRGQDVALRCDPISGHVSLFWYQQALGQGPEFLTYFQNEAQLDKSGLPSDRFFAERPEGSVSTLKIQRTQQEDSAVYLCASSLHQGAGSPLHFGNGTRLTVT.

This chain links TRBV7-9 with TRBJ1-1, with TRBD1 matching 9 bases. The junction had 5 bases not matched to a gene; V was cut back by 5 bases and J by 1 base. Germline CDR1 reads SEHNR; CDR2 reads FQNEAQ (reference sequence). This CDR3 has 15 amino acids. The CDR3 DNA sequence: TGTGCCAGCAGCCCTGGGGGACAGGGGAACACTGAAGCTTTCTTT. Encoded protein: CASSPGGQGNTEAFF.

This clone was counted once. The CDR3 coding sequence is TGTGCTAGTGCTCAGGCGGGGGATACGCAGTATTTT. Its protein product is CASAQAGDTQYF. The genes are TRBV12-5 and TRBJ2-3, with a weak D call TRBD2 (6 bases). There are 12 residues in the CDR3. CDR1 and CDR2 from the germline V gene are LGHNT and FRNRAP. V lost 7 bases and J 6 bases, leaving 11 bases between the germline ends.

Comment on this clone: Distinct nucleotide sequences in the sample also encode this CDR3. The chain uses TRBV27 and TRBJ2-7; TRBD1 matches at 8 bases. The germline V gene encodes CDR1 MNHEY and CDR2 SMNVEV (reference sequence). J gave up 0 bases and V 5 bases, and 6 bases lay outside the gene matches. This CDR3 comprises 15 residues. CDR3 DNA sequence: TGTGCCAGCAGTCCGACAGGGGCGAGCTCCTACGAGCAGTACTTC. Translated: CASSPTGASSYEQYF.

V and J are TRBV5-1 and TRBJ2-1; the D is unclear. V was clipped by 0 bases and J by 0 bases, with 13 bases between them. From germline, CDR1 is SGHRS and CDR2 YFSETQ. The CDR3 extends over 17 amino acids. The DNA for the CDR3 is TGCGCCAGCAGCTTGGCCTCCAGCGCCTCCTCCTACAATGAGCAGTTCTTC. Translated: CASSLASSASSYNEQFF.

CDR3 in DNA: TGTGCCAGCAGCCAACGCACCGGCCGGAGCTCTGGAAACACCATATATTTT. Translated: CASSQRTGRSSGNTIYF. The chain carries TRBV3-1 (or the pseudogene TRBV3-2) and TRBJ1-3; D uncertain. CDR1 is LGHDT and CDR2 is YNNKEL in the germline V gene (reference sequence). V gave up 2 bases and J gave up 0 bases, with 14 bases separating them. The CDR3 runs to 17 residues.

The J gene is TRBJ1-2, the V gene TRBV7-6; D gene ambiguous. This CDR3 is 11 amino acids long. Trimming took off 3 bases at V and 6 bases at J, with 5 bases between the two ends. In germline, CDR1 is SGHVS, CDR2 FNYEAQ. CDR3 nucleotide sequence: TGTGCCAGCAGCTTCCTTCATGGCTACACCTTC. Translated: CASSFLHGYTF. The full variable domain, its missing parts supplied by reference TRBV7-6 and TRBJ1-2, is GAGVSQSPRYKVTKRGQDVALRCDPISGHVSLYWYRQALGQGPEFLTYFNYEAQQDKSGLPNDRFSAERPEGSISTLTIQRTEQRDSAMYRCASSFLHGYTFGSGTRLTVV.

This chain joins TRBV20-1 and TRBJ1-1; D is unresolved. This CDR3 spans 11 amino acids. Deletions cut 1 base from V and 5 bases from J, with 5 bases between. Germline loops: CDR1 DFQATT, CDR2 SNEGSKA (reference sequence). The DNA for the CDR3 is TGCAGTGCTAGAGGAGTTACTGAAGCTTTCTTT. It is translated as CSARGVTEAFF.

V is TRBV30 and J is TRBJ1-2, with D maybe TRBD1 (6 bases). V lost 2 bases and J 8 bases, leaving 15 bases between the germline ends. The germline V gene encodes CDR1 GTSNPN and CDR2 SVGIG (reference sequence). CDR3 length: 13 residues. This chain's CDR3 is CAWSRAGDRGYTF. CDR3 in DNA: TGTGCCTGGAGTAGGGCAGGGGATAGGGGCTACACCTTC. Complete variable domain (other parts from reference TRBV30 and TRBJ1-2): SQTIHQWPATLVQPVGSPLSLECTVEGTSNPNLYWYRQAAGRGLQLLFYSVGIGQISSEVPQNLSASRPQDRQFILSSKKLLLSDSGFYLCAWSRAGDRGYTFGSGTRLTVV.

This chain joins TRBV9 and TRBJ1-3; D not certain. The CDR3 extends over 14 amino acids. Deletions cut 1 base from V and 0 bases from J, with 5 bases between. Germline CDR1 is SGDLS and CDR2 is YYNGEE. CDR3 sequence reads: CASSVQVSGNTIYF. In DNA, the CDR3 is TGTGCCAGCAGCGTACAGGTCTCTGGAAACACCATATATTTT.

The CDR3: CASSPQAFSGNTIYF. DNA of the CDR3: TGTGCCAGCAGTCCCCAGGCCTTCTCTGGAAACACCATATATTTT. This chain uses TRBV28 with TRBJ1-3; D gene ambiguous. The CDR3 loop spans 15 amino acids. CDR1 and CDR2 from the germline V gene are MDHEN and SYDVKM. The V end was cut by 5 bases, the J end by 0 bases, with 11 bases between.

V is TRBV29-1 and J is TRBJ2-7, with TRBD2 matching 12 bases. Germline-derived CDR1 and CDR2 are SQVTM and ANQGSEA. The V gene end was trimmed by 7 bases and the J gene end by 5 bases; junction bases not matched to a gene: 6. The CDR3 has 13 residues. The CDR3 DNA reads as TGCAGCGCCAGTCCTAGCGGGAGGGACGAGCAGTACTTC. Protein: CSASPSGRDEQYF.

The rearrangement links TRBV3-1 (or the pseudogene TRBV3-2) to TRBJ2-1, with D possibly matching TRBD2 (6 bases). This CDR3 has 15 residues. Trimming removed 7 bases at V and 2 bases at J, with 15 bases between. CDR1 LGHDT and CDR2 YNNKEL come from the germline V gene (reference sequence). The CDR3 loop is CASTPQAGTYNEQFF. CDR3 sequence (DNA): TGTGCCAGCACTCCCCAGGCGGGGACCTACAATGAGCAGTTCTTC.

The V and J genes are TRBV4-1 and TRBJ2-3; 8 bases match TRBD2. Germline values: CDR1 MGHRA, CDR2 YSYEKL. This CDR3 is built from 16 residues. J was trimmed by 1 base and V by 0 bases; bases with no gene match: 3. CDR3 sequence reads: CASSQESGRGTDTQYF. The CDR3 DNA is TGCGCCAGCAGCCAAGAAAGCGGGAGAGGCACAGATACGCAGTATTTT.

The chain joins TRBV18 to TRBJ1-2, with a tentative D call TRBD1 (5 bases). Germline CDR1 KGHSH, CDR2 LQKENI. CDR3 length: 13 amino acids. V lost 4 bases and J lost 6, with 12 bases in between. CDR3 bases: TGTGCCAGCTCACGTGTCAGGGTCGATGGCTACACCTTC. Residues: CASSRVRVDGYTF.

The rearrangement links TRBV19 to TRBJ1-6, with 7 bases aligning to TRBD1. This CDR3 region has 14 residues. Germline CDR1 reads LNHDA; CDR2 reads SQIVND (reference sequence). V dropped 6 bases and J dropped 8; count of bases not matched to a gene: 7. The CDR3 DNA sequence: TGTGCCAGTAGAGGGGGCGAAGGGGATTCACCCCTCCACTTT. Encoded protein: CASRGGEGDSPLHF.

The gene calls are TRBV11-2 and TRBJ2-7; 9 bases agree with TRBD1. V lost 8 bases to trimming and J lost 5 bases; unmatched junction nucleotides: 7. The CDR3 covers 13 residues. Per the germline V gene, CDR1 is SGHAT and CDR2 is FQNNGV. As DNA, the CDR3 is TGTGCCAGCGGGAGGGACAGGGTGGACGAGCAGTACTTC. This gives the protein CASGRDRVDEQYF.